This TCR beta chain was identified in a study of blood T cell repertoires in COVID-19. CDR1 and CDR2 (germline): GTSNPN, SVGIG (reference sequence). The CDR3 spans 13 residues. The germline V and J ends were trimmed by 2 bases and 7 bases, with 11 bases remaining between them. Study members were between roughly 18 and 89 years old and lived in about two dozen US regions. The repertoire was sequenced with immunoSEQ multiplex PCR; TCRdb's copy has only in-frame clones and lacks some. Found here are some 270,000 clones, about 90% of them singletons; the top ten hold approximately 1.8%. The chain combines TRBV30 with TRBJ1-4, with D uncertain. The sample consisted of PBMCs or T cells enriched from blood (not recorded which). The sequence was collected from a woman between 55 and 75 years old who had recovered from COVID-19. DNA for the CDR3: TGTGCCTGGAGTCCGGGTTTTGGTGAAAAACTGTTTTTT. Translating it yields CAWSPGFGEKLFF.